This T cell receptor beta chain was obtained from a study of blood T cells in healthy people across ages. With a J-beta primer mix and a sample-barcoded 5' primer, a second PCR ran 7 to 11 cycles. Individual samples furnished no less than 2.5 million CDR3-containing paired-end reads apiece. Each CDR3 protein gets one entry after TCRdb re-called the 5' RACE reads with MiXCR. The sample lists under 2,000,000 distinct CDR3 sequences, around 48% occurring once. Regarding the study as a whole: Possibly, changes in expanded clonotypes were confounded because donor CMV status was unknown.

This clonotype was picked up a small number of times. Its antigen is not known. Germline trimming cut 7 bases from V and 2 bases from J; bases unmatched to any gene: 7. This CDR3 is 14 amino acids long. CDR1 and CDR2 from the germline V gene are SGHRS and YFSETQ. The specimen sequenced was blood. This receptor was identified in a woman aged 40 to 50 in good health. The chain is built from TRBV5-1 and TRBJ2-3; TRBD1 matches 7 bases. CDR3 loop: CASALGTATDTQYF. CDR3 DNA: TGCGCCAGCGCTCTCGGGACAGCCACAGATACGCAGTATTTT. Full variable domain (missing parts from reference TRBV5-1 and TRBJ2-3): KAGVTQTPRYLIKTRGQQVTLSCSPISGHRSVSWYQQTPGQGLQFLFEYFSETQRNKGNFPGRFSGRQFSNSRSEMNVSTLELGDSALYLCASALGTATDTQYFGPGTRLTVL.